Following are 29 T cell receptor beta chains from one sample sequenced in a study of cytomegalovirus exposure and HLA in healthy donors. PCR amplification relied on 60 Vbeta primers (plus 13 Jbeta primers). Here immunoSEQ multiplex PCR was the method, and the copy in TCRdb shows in-frame clones only, minus some. The table includes 150,000 to 200,000 clones, roughly 77% detected once. Source material: PBMCs. These receptors were taken from a male donor in good health and CMV-seronegative.

This clone was seen a handful of times. The chain combines TRBV4-1 with TRBJ2-3; D might be TRBD2 (7 bases). This CDR3 has 15 residues. Germline CDR1 MGHRA, CDR2 YSYEKL. V was pared by 1 base and J by 4 bases, with 12 bases between. CDR3 sequence (DNA): TGCGCCAGCAGCCAAGCCGGGGGGCCGCCAGATACGCAGTATTTT. It translates to CASSQAGGPPDTQYF.

With regard to this clone: This sample also contains other DNA sequences that code for the same CDR3. The V call is TRBV27, the J call TRBJ2-2, with 11 bases lining up with TRBD1. CDR1 and CDR2 from the germline V gene are MNHEY and SMNVEV (reference sequence). This CDR3 is 15 amino acids long. The J segment lost 4 bases and the V segment lost 3 bases, leaving 1 base of the junction unmatched. The CDR3 DNA reads as TGTGCCAGCAGTTTTGGGACAGGGGGCACCGGGGAGCTGTTTTTT. Protein: CASSFGTGGTGELFF.

This clone has only a few counts. The chain employs TRBV4-1 and TRBJ2-7; 8 bases match TRBD1. This CDR3 region has 15 residues. Germline loops: CDR1 MGHRA, CDR2 YSYEKL. Losses at the gene ends were 5 bases for V and 0 bases for J; bases not matched to a gene: 6. For the CDR3, the DNA is TGCGCCAGCAGCTCGAGACAGGGGACCTCCTACGAGCAGTACTTC. Encoded protein: CASSSRQGTSYEQYF.

This chain links TRBV9 with TRBJ1-6; 8 bases fit TRBD1. The germline V gene has CDR1 SGDLS and CDR2 YYNGEE. CDR3 length: 17 amino acids. The V gene end was trimmed by 3 bases and the J gene end by 4 bases; junction bases not matched to a gene: 9. This CDR3 reads CASSAPRQGRYNSPLHF. CDR3 nucleotides: TGTGCCAGCAGCGCCCCGAGACAGGGGAGGTATAATTCACCCCTCCACTTT.

This clone was observed once. The chain is built from TRBV7-3 and TRBJ2-2; tentative D call: TRBD1 (6 bases). The germline V gene encodes CDR1 SGHTA and CDR2 FQGTGA. The V gene lost 3 bases and the J gene lost 5 bases, with 10 bases spanning the gap. This CDR3 is built from 14 residues. CDR3 bases: TGTGCCAGCAGCTTCAGGGGAGAGACCGGGGAGCTGTTTTTT. Encoded protein: CASSFRGETGELFF.

The chain has TRBV30 and TRBJ1-4, with 7 bases that match TRBD1. CDR1 GTSNPN and CDR2 SVGIG come from the germline V gene (reference sequence). V trimming: 2 bases; J trimming: 2 bases; junction bases outside the gene matches: 5. This CDR3 is 15 amino acids long. Here the CDR3 reads CAWSTTGATNEKLFF. CDR3 sequence (DNA): TGTGCCTGGAGTACAACAGGGGCTACTAATGAAAAACTGTTTTTT.

Details on this clone: The junction departs from germline at one end; a sequencing error may be responsible. This chain links TRBV2 with TRBJ1-2, with a possible D match to TRBD1 (6 bases). The germline V gene has CDR1 SNHLY and CDR2 FYNNEI. The length of the CDR3 is 13 residues. The CDR3 reads CTSTGQPYYGYTF. The CDR3 region has the DNA TGTACCAGCACTGGACAGCCCTACTATGGCTACACCTTC.

The chain combines TRBV6-1 with TRBJ1-5; 7 bases agree with TRBD1. CDR3 size: 15 residues. After removal of 5 bases from V and 4 bases from J, the junction contained 8 bases not matched to a gene. Per germline, CDR1 MNHNS and CDR2 SASEGT. The CDR3 nucleotides are TGTGCCAGCAGTTCCCGACAGGGAGGTAATCAGCCCCAGCATTTT. This translates into CASSSRQGGNQPQHF.

The gene calls are TRBV11-3 and TRBJ2-7; possible D gene TRBD2, 6 bases. CDR1 is SGHNT and CDR2 is YENEEA in the germline V gene. Trimming cost V 3 bases and J 0 bases, with 12 bases left between them. This CDR3 is 15 amino acids long. As DNA, the CDR3 is TGTGCCAGCAGCTTGGGAGCGGACTACTCCTACGAGCAGTACTTC. Its translation: CASSLGADYSYEQYF.

The rearrangement links TRBV6-5 to TRBJ2-7, with D possibly TRBD1 on 7 matching bases. CDR1 is MNHEY, CDR2 SVGAGI, per germline. V gave up 7 bases and J gave up 4 bases, with 14 bases separating them. This CDR3 contains 13 residues. The CDR3 loop reads CASTAQGRYEQYF. Written as DNA, the CDR3 is TGTGCCAGCACCGCACAGGGGAGGTACGAGCAGTACTTC.

J is TRBJ1-5 and V is TRBV2, with D possibly TRBD1 on 5 matching bases. The V end lost 1 base, the J end lost 1 base, and 5 bases lay between the germline ends. The CDR3 is 14 residues long. Looked up from germline, CDR1 is SNHLY and CDR2 is FYNNEI. In nucleotides, the CDR3 is TGTGCCAGCAGTGAAGGACAGAGCAATCAGCCCCAGCATTTT. Its translation: CASSEGQSNQPQHF.

The gene calls are TRBV6-4 and TRBJ1-2, with 7 bases matching TRBD1. Trimming took 5 bases from V and 9 from J; bases not matched to a gene: 3. CDR1 and CDR2 (germline): MRHNA, SNTAGT. The CDR3 loop spans 11 amino acids. The CDR3 is CASSTGERYTF. As DNA, the CDR3 is TGTGCCAGCAGTACAGGGGAGCGCTACACCTTC.

V gene TRBV2 combines with J gene TRBJ1-2, with D perhaps matching TRBD1 (5 bases). Germline V CDR1 and CDR2: SNHLY, FYNNEI. The CDR3 runs to 13 residues. Trimming cost V 4 bases and J 2 bases, with 8 bases left between them. The CDR3 DNA follows: TGTGCCAGCAGTGCGAGACAGAACTATGGCTACACCTTC. Residues: CASSARQNYGYTF.

The V call is TRBV7-2, the J call TRBJ2-7; TRBD2 agrees at 9 bases. Germline CDR1 SGHTA, CDR2 FQGNSA. Germline trimming cut 7 bases from V and 2 bases from J; bases unmatched to any gene: 9. This CDR3 spans 15 amino acids. In DNA, the CDR3 is TGTGCCAGCACAATGGGGGCTAGCGGGACCTACGAGCAGTACTTC. It codes for CASTMGASGTYEQYF.

The chain uses TRBV4-2 and TRBJ1-2; 7 bases map to TRBD1. The V and J ends lost 4 bases and 8 bases, in that order; junction bases with no gene match: 7. Germline V CDR1 and CDR2: LGHNA, YNFKEQ. There are 13 residues in the CDR3. Written as DNA, the CDR3 is TGTGCCAGCAGCCGCGGACAGGACCGAGGCTACACCTTC. Its protein product is CASSRGQDRGYTF.

The chain is built from TRBV5-1 and TRBJ2-2, with 7 positions matching TRBD2. CDR3 length: 15 amino acids. Germline CDR1 SGHRS, CDR2 YFSETQ. The junction had 4 bases not matched to a gene; V was cut back by 0 bases and J by 5 bases. The CDR3, as DNA: TGCGCCAGCAGCTTGGTAGGGAGGGATACCGGGGAGCTGTTTTTT. Protein product: CASSLVGRDTGELFF.

This clone was recorded a few times. The chain combines TRBV7-2 with TRBJ2-3; perhaps TRBD2 as D (7 bases). The germline V and J ends were trimmed by 3 bases and 6 bases, with 19 bases remaining between them. CDR3 length: 16 residues. The germline CDR1 and CDR2 sequences are SGHTA and FQGNSA. DNA for the CDR3: TGTGCCAGCAGCTTCTCGATTGGGGGGAGGGGGGATACGCAGTATTTT. Translated, it gives CASSFSIGGRGDTQYF.

The chain joins TRBV18 to TRBJ2-2; TRBD1 might be the D (6 bases). V gave up 3 bases and J gave up 5 bases, with 10 bases separating them. Germline V gene data show CDR1 as KGHSH and CDR2 as LQKENI. This CDR3 spans 14 amino acids. The CDR3 spells CASSPHRETGELFF. CDR3 nucleotides: TGTGCCAGCTCACCCCACAGGGAAACCGGGGAGCTGTTTTTT.

This chain uses TRBV10-3 with TRBJ2-5, with TRBD2 as a possible D gene (6 bases). The CDR3 totals 12 residues. Germline CDR1 reads ENHRY; CDR2 reads SYGVKD. Trimming cost V 8 bases and J 2 bases, with 9 bases left between them. CDR3 bases: TGTGCCATCGGGGACTTTCAAGAGACCCAGTACTTC. Its protein is CAIGDFQETQYF.

CDR3 sequence: CSVEGQMNTEAFF. CDR3 coding DNA: TGCAGCGTTGAAGGACAGATGAACACTGAAGCTTTCTTT. This chain connects TRBV29-1 to TRBJ1-1; tentatively, D is TRBD1 (5 bases). Trimming took off 1 base at V and 0 bases at J, with 6 bases between the two ends. There are 13 residues in the CDR3. Germline CDR1 is SQVTM and CDR2 is ANQGSEA.

This clone was observed once. The J gene is TRBJ2-7, the V gene TRBV6-1; 10 nucleotides match TRBD1. Trimming removed 1 base from V and 4 bases from J; junction bases left unmatched: 4. This CDR3 comprises 15 residues. Germline CDR1 reads MNHNS; CDR2 reads SASEGT. The CDR3: CASSEGQGAGYEQYF. CDR3 DNA: TGTGCCAGCAGTGAAGGACAGGGGGCTGGGTACGAGCAGTACTTC.

The chain links TRBV12-5 to TRBJ1-5; D unclear. Germline V CDR1 and CDR2: LGHNT, FRNRAP. This CDR3 has 13 amino acids. The V and J ends lost 5 bases and 6 bases respectively, with 11 bases between them. The CDR3 is CASGPGRFQPQHF. The CDR3 nucleotides read TGTGCTAGTGGTCCCGGCAGGTTTCAGCCCCAGCATTTT.

J is TRBJ2-5 and V is TRBV2; TRBD2 matches at 16 bases. V was clipped by 7 bases and J by 13 bases; unmatched bases: 9. Per germline, CDR1 SNHLY and CDR2 FYNNEI. The CDR3 extends over 14 amino acids. The CDR3: CASKTGTSGGATYF. CDR3 coding DNA: TGTGCCAGCAAGACCGGGACTAGCGGGGGGGCTACGTACTTC.

The chain combines TRBV19 with TRBJ2-5, with 10 bases fitting TRBD2. V shed 4 bases, J shed 5 bases, and the junction held 10 bases outside the gene matches. From germline, CDR1 is LNHDA and CDR2 SQIVND (reference sequence). This CDR3 region has 16 residues. DNA of the CDR3: TGTGCCAGTAGTAACACTCCGGGACTAGCGTCCGAGACCCAGTACTTC. It specifies CASSNTPGLASETQYF.

This chain joins TRBV7-9 and TRBJ1-1, with D possibly matching TRBD1 (6 bases). Germline CDR1 SEHNR, CDR2 FQNEAQ (reference sequence). Trimming stripped 1 base from V and 1 base from J, with 19 bases between. The CDR3 sequence is 18 residues long. DNA for the CDR3: TGTGCCAGCAGCTTAGGGAGAGACAGGCGCCTAAGGAACACTGAAGCTTTCTTT. Its protein product is CASSLGRDRRLRNTEAFF.

V gene TRBV27 combines with J gene TRBJ1-6, with 7 bases that match TRBD1. Unmatched junction bases numbered 9, after V lost 6 bases and J lost 7 bases. Germline values: CDR1 MNHEY, CDR2 SMNVEV (reference sequence). This CDR3 is 15 amino acids long. CDR3 in amino acids: CASRTDRARNSPLHF. In nucleotides, the CDR3 is TGTGCCAGCAGAACCGACAGGGCCAGGAATTCACCCCTCCACTTT.

The J gene is TRBJ1-5, the V gene TRBV28, with 7 bases matching TRBD1. V was clipped by 6 bases and J by 6 bases; unmatched bases: 8. Germline V gene sequence: CDR1 MDHEN, CDR2 SYDVKM. The CDR3 covers 14 residues. In nucleotides, the CDR3 is TGTGCCAGCAGGCTGGTACAGGGGATTCAGCCCCAGCATTTT. Protein sequence: CASRLVQGIQPQHF. The whole variable domain, filled in from reference TRBV28 and TRBJ1-5, reads DVKVTQSSRYLVKRTGEKVFLECVQDMDHENMFWYRQDPGLGLRLIYFSYDVKMKEKGDIPEGYSVSREKKERFSLILESASTNQTSMYLCASRLVQGIQPQHFGDGTRLSIL.

The chain links TRBV18 to TRBJ2-5; 13 nucleotides align to TRBD2. Germline loops: CDR1 KGHSH, CDR2 LQKENI. V was clipped by 8 bases and J by 5 bases; unmatched bases: 5. This CDR3 has 14 amino acids. The CDR3 sequence is CASRQGLAGETQYF. The CDR3 DNA follows: TGTGCCAGCCGCCAGGGACTAGCGGGGGAGACCCAGTACTTC.

The CDR3 sequence: CASSLVSRKQETQYF. The CDR3 DNA sequence: TGCGCCAGCAGCTTGGTCTCCAGGAAGCAGGAGACCCAGTACTTC. The J gene is TRBJ2-5, the V gene TRBV5-1; D gene unclear. CDR1 and CDR2 (germline): SGHRS, YFSETQ. The CDR3 contains 15 residues. Trimming stripped 0 bases from V and 5 bases from J, with 14 bases between.